This TCR beta chain was recovered during a study of T cell changes during pregnancy in multiple sclerosis. This table comes from immunoSEQ multiplex PCR, and its TCRdb copy is limited to in-frame clones, with some not included. The sample holds about 66,000 clones, about 91% seen once. The CDR3 is 17 amino acids. Between the trimmed V and J ends, which lost 1 base and 0 bases, there was a span of 16 bases. Germline V gene lookup returns CDR1 MGHRA and CDR2 YSYEKL. The sequenced sample was CD8+ T cells from peripheral blood mononuclear cells, obtained before pregnancy. V and J are TRBV4-1 and TRBJ2-7, with D possibly matching TRBD2 (7 bases). The source is a female donor with multiple sclerosis, enrolled in a pregnancy study. CDR3 coding DNA: TGCGCCAGCAGCCAAGCGGGGCCGGGGGGCTCCTCCTACGAGCAGTACTTC. Translated: CASSQAGPGGSSYEQYF.